A selection of T cell receptor beta chains follows, all from one sample in a study of blood T cell repertoires in COVID-19. Method: immunoSEQ multiplex PCR; TCRdb's copy keeps in-frame clones and lacks some. The sample carries some 250,000 clones, about 85% recorded once. Sequencing used peripheral blood. The source is a man aged 55 to 70 who had recovered from COVID-19. CDR3s include the opening cysteine and the closing phenylalanine or tryptophan. Each record gives: V gene, J gene, CDR3 protein.

TRBV19,TRBJ2-1,CASSSWDRVGNEQFF
TRBV5-1,TRBJ1-2,CASSRDRGGHYGYTF
TRBV5-1,TRBJ2-3,CASSTGESLSDTQYF
TRBV9,TRBJ2-3,CASSVVGAKPDTQYF
TRBV27,TRBJ2-1,CASTRSSVTYNEQFF
TRBV6-5,TRBJ2-2,CASTAGGSGTGELFF
TRBV10-3,TRBJ2-1,CAISEGQGLAPGNEQFF
TRBV20-1,TRBJ2-5,CSAAQETQYF
TRBV19,TRBJ2-1,CASRRIAGGPYNEQFF
TRBV6-2/TRBV6-3,TRBJ1-6,CASNPFSGISPLHF
TRBV7-6,TRBJ2-2,CASSLDGTRRTGELFF
TRBV25-1,TRBJ1-4,CASSTSIDRGEKLFF
TRBV13,TRBJ2-3,CASSLPSGGTSTDTQYF
TRBV6-5,TRBJ1-5,CASSYAGVAQPQHF
TRBV5-1,TRBJ2-1,CASSFSPQDNEQFF
TRBV23-1,TRBJ1-1,CASSQLIKTPNTEAFF
TRBV2,TRBJ2-2,CASKGESLSGELFF
TRBV2,TRBJ2-1,CASSEWLAVSSYNEQFF
TRBV11-3,TRBJ2-3,CASSISSGGSTDTQYF
TRBV6-5,TRBJ2-6,CASSYTSSGANVLTF
TRBV3-1/TRBV3-2,TRBJ2-2,CASSYSRPNTGELFF
TRBV21-1,TRBJ1-4,CASSKAGLRSRLFF
TRBV28,TRBJ2-7,CASSLTYEQYF
TRBV9,TRBJ1-2,CASSVGTALGGYTF
TRBV7-4,TRBJ2-7,CASSLGETGGYYEQYF
TRBV13,TRBJ2-2,CASSPMGQGRTGELFF
TRBV18,TRBJ2-2,CASSLKTSNTGELFF
TRBV19,TRBJ1-3,CASEQGNGNTIYF
TRBV6-6,TRBJ1-1,CASSYSGQMTEAFF
TRBV30,TRBJ1-2,CAWSVQGSQPRYTF
TRBV6-5,TRBJ1-2,CASSFGQGSGYGYTF
TRBV24-1,TRBJ2-2,CATRSQKNTGELFF
TRBV4-2,TRBJ1-3,CASSQEGGDGNTIYF
TRBV4-1,TRBJ1-3,CASSQGSPRRLSGNTIYF
TRBV4-2,TRBJ2-4,CASSPRRTGGNIQYF
TRBV30,TRBJ1-1,CAWSWGRLDTEAFF
TRBV5-8,TRBJ1-2,CASSARWGSYYGYTF
TRBV19,TRBJ1-5,CASSISDQPQHF
TRBV12-5,TRBJ2-1,CASGLLVNEQFF
TRBV7-6,TRBJ1-1,CASSPTRDRDTEAFF
TRBV10-3,TRBJ2-1,CAIRGTSGGPGSEQFF
TRBV2,TRBJ1-5,CASTRGSNQPQHF
TRBV7-8,TRBJ1-1,CASSPWTGRNTEAFF
TRBV18,TRBJ2-1,CASSPLGGGGEQFF
TRBV27,TRBJ2-1,CASSPAGAREQFF
TRBV6-2/TRBV6-3,TRBJ2-3,CASSYRPPRDTQYF
TRBV5-5,TRBJ2-5,CASSPGLAGGLGETQYF
TRBV15,TRBJ1-1,CATSRGGPGQAFF
TRBV11-2,TRBJ2-1,CASRTGTSGNEQFF
TRBV19,TRBJ2-3,CASSGDADTQYF
TRBV5-1,TRBJ1-5,CASSPDSTNQPQHF